Shown below are 15 T cell receptor beta chains from a single sample sequenced in a study of HIV-infected children after antiretroviral therapy interruption. The TCR library was built from RNA with a 3' RACE protocol and unique molecular identifiers. Each CDR3 protein gets one entry after TCRdb re-called the 3' RACE reads with MiXCR. Among about 37,000 distinct CDR3 sequences, approximately 7% were seen once, and the ten largest hold about 0.97%. Indicated treatment: PENTA 11 planned treatment interruption arm or continuous ART arm. The sample was CD45RA+ CD4+ T cells from PBMCs, pooled from several time points, taken from a donor given antiretroviral therapy, either interrupted or continuous. Subset reported: naive CD4+ CD45RA+ CD45RO- T cells. All receptors come from a pool of human donors with HIV.

At least ten counts were recorded for this clonotype. V is TRBV5-6 and J is TRBJ2-2; D remains unclear. Between the trimmed V and J ends, which lost 2 bases and 1 base, there was a span of 6 bases. The germline V gene has CDR1 SGHDT and CDR2 YYEEEE. The CDR3 sequence is 14 residues long. This CDR3 is CASSFLRNTGELFF. CDR3 nucleotides: TGTGCCAGCAGCTTTCTGCGGAACACCGGGGAGCTGTTTTTT. Drawing the rest from reference TRBV5-6 and TRBJ2-2, the complete variable domain is DAGVTQSPTHLIKTRGQQVTLRCSPKSGHDTVSWYQQALGQGPQFIFQYYEEEERQRGNFPDRFSGHQFPNYSSELNVNALLLGDSALYLCASSFLRNTGELFFGEGSRLTVL.

At least ten counts were recorded for this clonotype. The chain couples TRBV3-1 to TRBJ1-1; TRBD1 might be the D (6 bases). The CDR3 length is 17 residues. Germline CDR1 is LGHDT and CDR2 is YNNKEL (reference sequence). V was pared by 1 base and J by 0 bases, with 15 bases between. Here the CDR3 DNA reads TGTGCCAGCAGCCAAGTCATACGGGGGCAGTTGAACACTGAAGCTTTCTTT. Translation: CASSQVIRGQLNTEAFF.

Ten or more counts support this clonotype. V gene TRBV7-9 combines with J gene TRBJ2-5; TRBD1 matches at 8 bases. Germline V gene lookup returns CDR1 SEHNR and CDR2 FQNEAQ (reference sequence). V was pared by 7 bases and J by 3 bases, with 7 bases of the junction left unmatched. The CDR3 runs to 14 residues. CDR3 residues: CASTWTGREETQYF. For the CDR3, the DNA is TGTGCCAGCACCTGGACAGGGAGAGAAGAGACCCAGTACTTC.

At least ten counts were recorded for this clonotype. J is TRBJ1-2 and V is TRBV13; maybe TRBD1 (5 bases). The germline V gene encodes CDR1 PRHDT and CDR2 FYEKMQ (reference sequence). The CDR3 loop spans 11 amino acids. Trimming took 7 bases from V and 6 from J, leaving 9 bases between them. CDR3 protein: CASNRNHGYTF. In nucleotides, the CDR3 is TGTGCCAGCAACAGGAATCATGGCTACACCTTC.

This clonotype has only a few counts. This chain joins TRBV10-2 and TRBJ2-1, with TRBD1 identical over 8 bases. The CDR3 has 17 residues. The germline CDR1 and CDR2 sequences are WSHSY and SAAADI. V dropped 6 bases and J dropped 0; count of bases not matched to a gene: 10. The DNA of the CDR3 is TGCGCCAGCAGCGCGAGGCAGGGGGCGTCCTCCTACAATGAGCAGTTCTTC. Protein sequence: CASSARQGASSYNEQFF.

This clonotype was detected ten times or more. The CDR3 sequence: CASSSGGLTRIYEQYF. The CDR3 DNA reads TGTGCCAGCAGCTCGGGGGGTCTCACAAGAATCTACGAGCAGTACTTC. The rearrangement links TRBV7-9 to TRBJ2-7; TRBD2 agrees at 7 bases. CDR1 is SEHNR and CDR2 is FQNEAQ in the germline V gene (reference sequence). Trimming at V came to 4 bases and at J to 3 bases, leaving 12 bases not matched to a gene. The CDR3 is 16 residues long. The full variable domain, with the rest looked up from reference TRBV7-9 and TRBJ2-7, is DTGVSQNPRHKITKRGQNVTFRCDPISEHNRLYWYRQTLGQGPEFLTYFQNEAQLEKSRLLSDRFSAERPKGSFSTLEIQRTEQGDSAMYLCASSSGGLTRIYEQYFGPGTRLTVT.

In this sample, this clonotype turned up many times. The chain carries TRBV3-1 and TRBJ2-1, with D possibly being TRBD2 (7 bases). Germline values: CDR1 LGHDT, CDR2 YNNKEL (reference sequence). V shed 8 bases and J shed 10 bases, with 15 bases lying between them. The CDR3 contains 12 residues. The CDR3 nucleotides read TGTGCCAGCGGAGAGGGGGGGGACGAGCAGTTCTTC. Its protein product is CASGEGGDEQFF.

This sequence joins TRBV29-1 and TRBJ2-7; TRBD2 matches 10 bases. Germline CDR1 is SQVTM and CDR2 is ANQGSEA. The CDR3 sequence is 15 residues long. V lost 7 bases and J lost 1; bases outside the gene matches: 10. The CDR3 loop is CSAVAGGRASYEQYF. CDR3 sequence (DNA): TGCAGCGCAGTAGCGGGGGGCCGCGCTTCCTACGAGCAGTACTTC.

In its sample, this clonotype was seen many times. The rearrangement links TRBV7-3 to TRBJ1-1; 8 nucleotides match TRBD1. This CDR3 comprises 14 residues. The germline CDR1 and CDR2 sequences are SGHTA and FQGTGA. The ends lost 4 bases at V and 1 base at J; junction bases unmatched: 2. Here the CDR3 reads CASSSGQGNTEAFF. DNA for the CDR3: TGTGCCAGCAGCTCCGGACAGGGGAACACTGAAGCTTTCTTT.

This clonotype has ten or more counts. The chain carries TRBV7-2 and TRBJ2-5, with TRBD2 matching over 9 bases. This CDR3 is built from 14 residues. Germline V gene sequence: CDR1 SGHTA, CDR2 FQGNSA. V shed 6 bases, J shed 3 bases, and the junction held 5 bases outside the gene matches. CDR3 bases: TGTGCCAGCAGTCTTGCGGGGGGGAAAGAGACCCAGTACTTC. As protein: CASSLAGGKETQYF.

This clonotype occurred many times. V gene TRBV6-1 combines with J gene TRBJ1-3; D gene uncertain. The CDR3 is 13 residues long. The ends were cut back, 6 bases at V and 0 bases at J, with 6 bases in the middle. Germline lookup yields CDR1 MNHNS and CDR2 SASEGT. As DNA, the CDR3 is TGTGCCAGCAGGGTGAGCTCTGGAAACACCATATATTTT. It codes for CASRVSSGNTIYF.

This clonotype was seen at least ten times. The V and J genes are TRBV20-1 and TRBJ2-3; D may be TRBD2 (5 bases). The CDR3 is 14 amino acids. V was shortened by 1 base and J by 0 bases, with 8 bases between the two germline ends. Germline V lookup: CDR1 DFQATT, CDR2 SNEGSKA (reference sequence). The CDR3 nucleotides read TGCAGTGCTAGAGTCGGGGAAAGCACAGATACGCAGTATTTT. This codes for CSARVGESTDTQYF.

This clonotype was recorded at least ten times. The gene calls are TRBV6-5 and TRBJ2-1, with 8 bases aligning to TRBD2. The CDR3 length is 16 residues. J was trimmed by 8 bases and V by 0 bases; bases with no gene match: 9. Per the germline V gene, CDR1 is MNHEY and CDR2 is SVGAGI. Here the CDR3 DNA reads TGTGCCAGCAGTTACTCGTCGGGAGGGCCCGTTTATGAGCAGTTCTTC. Translation gives CASSYSSGGPVYEQFF.

In its sample, this clonotype was seen many times. This chain links TRBV7-8 with TRBJ2-7; maybe TRBD2 (5 bases). The CDR3 runs 14 residues. The germline V gene encodes CDR1 SGHVS and CDR2 FQNEAQ. V was shortened by 3 bases and J by 4 bases, with 13 bases between the two germline ends. CDR3 amino acids: CASSLVLADYEQYF. DNA for the CDR3: TGTGCCAGCAGCTTGGTGCTAGCAGATTACGAGCAGTACTTC. Based on the CDR3 plus reference TRBV7-8 and TRBJ2-7, the full variable domain is GAGVSQSPRYKVAKRGQDVALRCDPISGHVSLFWYQQALGQGPEFLTYFQNEAQLDKSGLPSDRFFAERPEGSVSTLKIQRTQQEDSAVYLCASSLVLADYEQYFGPGTRLTVT.

This clonotype was counted a few times. The chain combines TRBV19 with TRBJ1-5; no definite D call. The germline V gene encodes CDR1 LNHDA and CDR2 SQIVND (reference sequence). V was shortened by 7 bases and J by 5 bases, with 12 bases between the two germline ends. The length of the CDR3 is 13 residues. CDR3 protein: CASKSMPHQPQHF. The CDR3 nucleotides read TGTGCCAGTAAATCAATGCCGCATCAGCCCCAGCATTTT.